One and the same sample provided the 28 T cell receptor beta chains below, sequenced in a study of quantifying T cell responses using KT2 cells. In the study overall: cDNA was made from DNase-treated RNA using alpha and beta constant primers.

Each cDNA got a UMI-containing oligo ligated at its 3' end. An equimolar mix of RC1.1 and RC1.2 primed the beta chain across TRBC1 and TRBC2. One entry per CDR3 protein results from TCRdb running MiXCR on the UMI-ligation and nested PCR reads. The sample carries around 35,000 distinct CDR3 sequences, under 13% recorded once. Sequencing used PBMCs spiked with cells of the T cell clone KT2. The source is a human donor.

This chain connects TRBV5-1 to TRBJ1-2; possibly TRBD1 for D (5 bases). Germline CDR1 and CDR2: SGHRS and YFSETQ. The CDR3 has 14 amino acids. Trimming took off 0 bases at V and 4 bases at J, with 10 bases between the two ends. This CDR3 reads CASSLETGTYGYTF. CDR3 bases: TGCGCCAGCAGCTTGGAGACCGGGACCTATGGCTACACCTTC.

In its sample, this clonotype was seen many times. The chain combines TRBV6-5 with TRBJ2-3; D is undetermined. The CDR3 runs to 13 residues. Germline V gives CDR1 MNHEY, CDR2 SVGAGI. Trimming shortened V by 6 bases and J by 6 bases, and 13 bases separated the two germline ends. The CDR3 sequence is CASSPTSRDTQYF. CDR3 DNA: TGTGCCAGCAGCCCCACGAGCCGGGATACGCAGTATTTT.

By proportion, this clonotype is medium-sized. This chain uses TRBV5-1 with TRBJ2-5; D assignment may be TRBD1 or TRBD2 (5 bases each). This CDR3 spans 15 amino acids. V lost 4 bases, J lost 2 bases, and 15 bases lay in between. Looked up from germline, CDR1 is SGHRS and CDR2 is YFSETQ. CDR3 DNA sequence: TGCGCCAGCAGCCTGGGACGTTCGGAACAAGAGACCCAGTACTTC. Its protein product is CASSLGRSEQETQYF. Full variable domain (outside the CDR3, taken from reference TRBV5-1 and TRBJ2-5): KAGVTQTPRYLIKTRGQQVTLSCSPISGHRSVSWYQQTPGQGLQFLFEYFSETQRNKGNFPGRFSGRQFSNSRSEMNVSTLELGDSALYLCASSLGRSEQETQYFGPGTRLLVL.

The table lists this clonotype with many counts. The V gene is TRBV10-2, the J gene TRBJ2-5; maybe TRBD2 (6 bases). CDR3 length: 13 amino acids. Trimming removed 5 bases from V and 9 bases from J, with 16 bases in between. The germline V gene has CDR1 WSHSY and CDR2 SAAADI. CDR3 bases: TGCGCCAGCAGTATTAGCGGACGAAAATCCCAGTACTTC. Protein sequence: CASSISGRKSQYF.

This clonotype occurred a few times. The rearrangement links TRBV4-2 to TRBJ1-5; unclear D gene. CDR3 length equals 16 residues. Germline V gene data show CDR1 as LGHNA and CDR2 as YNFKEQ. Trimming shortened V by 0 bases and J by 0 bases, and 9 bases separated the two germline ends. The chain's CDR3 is CASSQELGYSNQPQHF. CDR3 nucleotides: TGTGCCAGCAGCCAAGAATTAGGGTATAGCAATCAGCCCCAGCATTTT.

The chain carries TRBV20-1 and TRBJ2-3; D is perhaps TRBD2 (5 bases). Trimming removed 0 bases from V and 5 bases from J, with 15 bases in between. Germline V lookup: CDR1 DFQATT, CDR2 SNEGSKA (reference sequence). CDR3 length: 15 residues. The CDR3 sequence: CSARDDEGRVDTQYF. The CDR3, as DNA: TGCAGTGCTAGAGATGATGAGGGTCGGGTAGATACGCAGTATTTT.

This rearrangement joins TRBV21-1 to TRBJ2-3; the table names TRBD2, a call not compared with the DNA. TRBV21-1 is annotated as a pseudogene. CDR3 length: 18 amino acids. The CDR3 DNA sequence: TGTGCCAGCAGCACAACTAGCGGGAGGCAAAGCAGCACAGATACGCAGTATTTT. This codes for CASSTTSGRQSSTDTQYF.

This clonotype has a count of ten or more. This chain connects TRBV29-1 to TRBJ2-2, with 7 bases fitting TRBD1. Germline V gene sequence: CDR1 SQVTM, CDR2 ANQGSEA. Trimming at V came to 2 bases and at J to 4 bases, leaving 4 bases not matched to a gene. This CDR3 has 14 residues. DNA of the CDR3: TGCAGCGTTGAATTAGCAGGGGGCACCGGGGAGCTGTTTTTT. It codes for CSVELAGGTGELFF.

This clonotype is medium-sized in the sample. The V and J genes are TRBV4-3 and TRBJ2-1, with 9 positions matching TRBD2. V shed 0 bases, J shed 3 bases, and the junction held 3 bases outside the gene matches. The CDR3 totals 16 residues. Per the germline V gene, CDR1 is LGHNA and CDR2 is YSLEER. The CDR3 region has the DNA TGCGCCAGCAGCCAAGATGTTAGCGGGAGCTACAATGAGCAGTTCTTC. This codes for CASSQDVSGSYNEQFF.

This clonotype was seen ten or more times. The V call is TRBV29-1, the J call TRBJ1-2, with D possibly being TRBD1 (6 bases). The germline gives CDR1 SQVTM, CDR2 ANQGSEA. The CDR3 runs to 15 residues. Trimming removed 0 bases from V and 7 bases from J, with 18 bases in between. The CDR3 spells CSVEDGTTRISGYTF. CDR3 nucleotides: TGCAGCGTTGAAGACGGGACAACAAGAATCTCTGGCTACACCTTC. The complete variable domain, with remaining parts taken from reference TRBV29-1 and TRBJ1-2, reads SAVISQKPSRDICQRGTSLTIQCQVDSQVTMMFWYRQQPGQSLTLIATANQGSEATYESGFVIDKFPISRPNLTFSTLTVSNMSPEDSSIYLCSVEDGTTRISGYTFGSGTRLTVV.

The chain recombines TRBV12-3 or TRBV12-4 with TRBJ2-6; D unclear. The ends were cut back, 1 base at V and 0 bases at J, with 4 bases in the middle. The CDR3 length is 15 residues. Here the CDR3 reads CASSLVLSGANVLTF. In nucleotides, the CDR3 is TGTGCCAGCAGTTTAGTGCTCTCTGGGGCCAACGTCCTGACTTTC.

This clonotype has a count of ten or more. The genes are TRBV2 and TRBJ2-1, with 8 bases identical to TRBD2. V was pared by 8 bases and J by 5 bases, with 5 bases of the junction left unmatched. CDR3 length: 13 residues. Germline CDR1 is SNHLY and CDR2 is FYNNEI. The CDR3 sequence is CASFGGGHNEQFF. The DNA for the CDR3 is TGTGCCAGCTTTGGCGGGGGGCACAATGAGCAGTTCTTC.

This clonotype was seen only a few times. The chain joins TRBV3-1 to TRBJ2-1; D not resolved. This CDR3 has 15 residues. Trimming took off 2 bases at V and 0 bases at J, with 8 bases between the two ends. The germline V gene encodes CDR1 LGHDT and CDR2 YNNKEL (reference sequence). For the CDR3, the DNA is TGTGCCAGCAGCCAACTACTTAGCTCCTACAATGAGCAGTTCTTC. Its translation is CASSQLLSSYNEQFF.

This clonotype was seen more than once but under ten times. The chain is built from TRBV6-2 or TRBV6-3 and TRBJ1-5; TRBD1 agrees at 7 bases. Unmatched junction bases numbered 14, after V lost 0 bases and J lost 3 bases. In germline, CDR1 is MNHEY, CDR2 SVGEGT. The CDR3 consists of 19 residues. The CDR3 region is CASSYSSYLTGKVNQPQHF. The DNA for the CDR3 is TGTGCCAGCAGTTACTCGTCGTATTTGACAGGGAAGGTCAATCAGCCCCAGCATTTT.

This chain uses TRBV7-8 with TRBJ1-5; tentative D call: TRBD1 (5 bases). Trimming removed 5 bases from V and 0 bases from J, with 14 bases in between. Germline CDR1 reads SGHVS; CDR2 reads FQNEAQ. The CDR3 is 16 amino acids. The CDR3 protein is CASSPGAPYSNQPQHF. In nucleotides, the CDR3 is TGTGCCAGCAGCCCCGGGGCACCTTATAGCAATCAGCCCCAGCATTTT.

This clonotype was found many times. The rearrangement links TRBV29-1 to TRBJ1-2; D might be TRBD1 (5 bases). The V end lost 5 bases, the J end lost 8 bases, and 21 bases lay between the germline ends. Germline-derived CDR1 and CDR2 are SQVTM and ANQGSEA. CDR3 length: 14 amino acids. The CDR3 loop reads CSVTGPTFQSGYTF. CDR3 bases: TGCAGCGTTACGGGACCTACGTTCCAGTCCGGCTACACCTTC. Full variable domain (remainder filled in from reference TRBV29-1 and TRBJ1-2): SAVISQKPSRDICQRGTSLTIQCQVDSQVTMMFWYRQQPGQSLTLIATANQGSEATYESGFVIDKFPISRPNLTFSTLTVSNMSPEDSSIYLCSVTGPTFQSGYTFGSGTRLTVV.

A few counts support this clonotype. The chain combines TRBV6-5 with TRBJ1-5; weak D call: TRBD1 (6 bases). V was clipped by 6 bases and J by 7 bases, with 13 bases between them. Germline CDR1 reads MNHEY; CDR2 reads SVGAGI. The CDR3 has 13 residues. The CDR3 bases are TGTGCCAGCAGCTCGGACAGTAACCAGCCCCAGCATTTT. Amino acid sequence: CASSSDSNQPQHF.

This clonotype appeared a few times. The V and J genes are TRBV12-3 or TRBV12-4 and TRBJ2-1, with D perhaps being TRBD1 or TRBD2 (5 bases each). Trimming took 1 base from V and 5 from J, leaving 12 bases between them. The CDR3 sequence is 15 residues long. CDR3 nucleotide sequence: TGTGCCAGCAGTTTAGGGGACCCGACACACAATGAGCAGTTCTTC. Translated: CASSLGDPTHNEQFF.

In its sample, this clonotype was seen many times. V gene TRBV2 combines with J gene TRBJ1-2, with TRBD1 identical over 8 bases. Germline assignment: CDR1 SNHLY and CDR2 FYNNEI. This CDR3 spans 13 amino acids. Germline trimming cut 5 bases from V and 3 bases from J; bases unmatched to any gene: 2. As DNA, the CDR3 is TGTGCCAGCAGTTCACAGGGGGACTATGGCTACACCTTC. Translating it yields CASSSQGDYGYTF.

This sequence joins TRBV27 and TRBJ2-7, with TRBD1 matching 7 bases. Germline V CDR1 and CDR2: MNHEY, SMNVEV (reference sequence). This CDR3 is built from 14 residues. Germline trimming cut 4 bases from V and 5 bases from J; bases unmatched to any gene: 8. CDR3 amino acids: CASSSILQGDEQYF. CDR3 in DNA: TGTGCCAGCAGTTCCATCCTTCAGGGGGACGAGCAGTACTTC.

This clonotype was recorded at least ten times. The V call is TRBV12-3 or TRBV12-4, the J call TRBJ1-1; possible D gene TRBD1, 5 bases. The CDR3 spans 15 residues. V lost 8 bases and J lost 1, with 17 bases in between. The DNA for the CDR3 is TGTGCCAGCGGAGCCACTCAGGGTACGAACACTGAAGCTTTCTTT. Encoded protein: CASGATQGTNTEAFF.

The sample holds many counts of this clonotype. Written as DNA, the CDR3 is TGTGCCAGCAGTTTATCGCCCCCGGGGACTGAAGCTTTCTTT. Protein sequence: CASSLSPPGTEAFF. V and J are TRBV27 and TRBJ1-1; no clear D. The CDR3 has 14 residues. Germline CDR1 MNHEY, CDR2 SMNVEV (reference sequence). The V end lost 0 bases, the J end lost 5 bases, and 10 bases lay between the germline ends.

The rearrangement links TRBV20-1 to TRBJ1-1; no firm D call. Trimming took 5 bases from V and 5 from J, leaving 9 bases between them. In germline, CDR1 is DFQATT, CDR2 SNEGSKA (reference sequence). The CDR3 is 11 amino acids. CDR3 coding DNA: TGCAGTGCTGGACGGGATACTGAAGCTTTCTTT. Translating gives CSAGRDTEAFF.

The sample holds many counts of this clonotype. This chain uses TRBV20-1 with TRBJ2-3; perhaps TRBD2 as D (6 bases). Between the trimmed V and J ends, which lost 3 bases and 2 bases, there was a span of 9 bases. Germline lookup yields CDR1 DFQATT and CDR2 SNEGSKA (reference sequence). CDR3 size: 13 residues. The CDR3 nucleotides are TGCAGTGCTAGTCGGGGGATCACAGATACGCAGTATTTT. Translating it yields CSASRGITDTQYF.

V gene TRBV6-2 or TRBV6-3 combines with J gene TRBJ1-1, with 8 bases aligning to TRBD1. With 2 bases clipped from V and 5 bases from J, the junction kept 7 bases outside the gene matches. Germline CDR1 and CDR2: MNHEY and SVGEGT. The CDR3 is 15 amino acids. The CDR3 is CASSYHGQGGTEAFF. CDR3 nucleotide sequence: TGTGCCAGCAGTTACCACGGACAGGGTGGGACTGAAGCTTTCTTT.

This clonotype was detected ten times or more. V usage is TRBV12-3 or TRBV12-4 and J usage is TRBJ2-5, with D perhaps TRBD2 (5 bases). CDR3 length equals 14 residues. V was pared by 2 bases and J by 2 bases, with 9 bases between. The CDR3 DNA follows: TGTGCCAGCAGTTTACTAGCACAGCAAGAGACCCAGTACTTC. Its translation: CASSLLAQQETQYF.

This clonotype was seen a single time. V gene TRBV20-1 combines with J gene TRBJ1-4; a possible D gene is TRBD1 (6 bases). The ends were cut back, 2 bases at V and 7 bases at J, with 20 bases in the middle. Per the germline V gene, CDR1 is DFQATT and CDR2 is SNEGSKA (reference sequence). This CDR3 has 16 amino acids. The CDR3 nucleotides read TGCAGTGCTAGACTAATCGGACAAGGGGGGGCTGAAAAACTGTTTTTT. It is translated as CSARLIGQGGAEKLFF.

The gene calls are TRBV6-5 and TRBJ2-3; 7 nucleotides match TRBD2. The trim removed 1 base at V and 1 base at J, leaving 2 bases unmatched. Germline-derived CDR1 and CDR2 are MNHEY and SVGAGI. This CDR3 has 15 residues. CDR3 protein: CASSYLGGGTDTQYF. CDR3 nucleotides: TGTGCCAGCAGTTACTTGGGGGGGGGCACAGATACGCAGTATTTT.